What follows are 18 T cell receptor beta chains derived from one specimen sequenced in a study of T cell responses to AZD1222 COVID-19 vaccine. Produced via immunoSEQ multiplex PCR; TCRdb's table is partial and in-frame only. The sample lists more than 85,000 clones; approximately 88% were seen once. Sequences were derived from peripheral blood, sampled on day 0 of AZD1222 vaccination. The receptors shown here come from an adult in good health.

Here the CDR3 DNA reads TGTGCCAGCAGTTACTCACAGGGAAACACCATATATTTT. It is translated as CASSYSQGNTIYF. V is TRBV6-5 and J is TRBJ1-3; D not certain. Per the germline V gene, CDR1 is MNHEY and CDR2 is SVGAGI. There are 13 residues in the CDR3. Trimming removed 0 bases from V and 4 bases from J, with 4 bases in between.

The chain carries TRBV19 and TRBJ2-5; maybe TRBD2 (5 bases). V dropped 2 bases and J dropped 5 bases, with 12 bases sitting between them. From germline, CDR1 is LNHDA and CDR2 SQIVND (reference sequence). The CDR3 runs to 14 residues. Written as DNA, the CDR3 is TGTGCCAGTAGTATACTAGCCGGCTATGAGACCCAGTACTTC. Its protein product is CASSILAGYETQYF.

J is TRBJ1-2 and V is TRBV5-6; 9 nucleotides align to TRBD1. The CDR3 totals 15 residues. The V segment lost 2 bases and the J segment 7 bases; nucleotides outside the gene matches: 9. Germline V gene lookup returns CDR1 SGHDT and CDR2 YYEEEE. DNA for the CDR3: TGTGCCAGCAGCTTTGGGGACAGGGTTTTCTCTGGCTACACCTTC. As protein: CASSFGDRVFSGYTF.

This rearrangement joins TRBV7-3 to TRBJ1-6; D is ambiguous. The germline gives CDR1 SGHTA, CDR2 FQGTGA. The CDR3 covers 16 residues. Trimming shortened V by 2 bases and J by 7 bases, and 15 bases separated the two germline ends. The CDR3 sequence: CASSLDGGRWNSPLHF. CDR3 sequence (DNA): TGTGCCAGCAGCTTAGATGGTGGCAGATGGAATTCACCCCTCCACTTT.

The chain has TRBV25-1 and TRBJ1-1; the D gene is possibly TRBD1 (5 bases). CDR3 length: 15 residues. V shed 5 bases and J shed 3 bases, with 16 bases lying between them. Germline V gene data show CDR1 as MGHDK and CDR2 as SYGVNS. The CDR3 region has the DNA TGTGCCAGCAGTCAAACAGGCAGCCTGTACACTGAAGCTTTCTTT. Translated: CASSQTGSLYTEAFF.

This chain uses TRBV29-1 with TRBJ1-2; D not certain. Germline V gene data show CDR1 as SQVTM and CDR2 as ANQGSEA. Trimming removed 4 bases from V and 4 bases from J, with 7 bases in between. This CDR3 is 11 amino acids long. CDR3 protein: CSVAGPYGYTF. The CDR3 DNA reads TGCAGCGTTGCCGGGCCCTATGGCTACACCTTC.

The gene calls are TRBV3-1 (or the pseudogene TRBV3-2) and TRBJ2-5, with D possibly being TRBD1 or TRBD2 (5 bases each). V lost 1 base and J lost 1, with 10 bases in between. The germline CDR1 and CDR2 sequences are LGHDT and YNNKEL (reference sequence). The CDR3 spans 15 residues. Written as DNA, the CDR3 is TGTGCCAGCAGCCAAGTTTCGGGGCCCCAAGAGACCCAGTACTTC. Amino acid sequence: CASSQVSGPQETQYF.

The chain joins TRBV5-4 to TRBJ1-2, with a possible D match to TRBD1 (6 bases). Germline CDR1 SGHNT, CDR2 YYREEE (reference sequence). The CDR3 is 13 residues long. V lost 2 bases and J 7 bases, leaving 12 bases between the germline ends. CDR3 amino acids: CASSFFGGGGYTF. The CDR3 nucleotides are TGTGCCAGCAGCTTTTTCGGGGGCGGTGGCTACACCTTC.

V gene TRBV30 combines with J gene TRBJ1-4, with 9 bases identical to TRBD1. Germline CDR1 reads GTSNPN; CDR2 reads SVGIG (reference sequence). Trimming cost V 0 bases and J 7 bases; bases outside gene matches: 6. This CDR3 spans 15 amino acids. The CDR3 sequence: CAWSVEGQGFEKLFF. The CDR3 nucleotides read TGTGCCTGGAGTGTTGAGGGACAGGGCTTTGAAAAACTGTTTTTT. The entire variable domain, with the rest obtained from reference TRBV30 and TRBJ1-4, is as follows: SQTIHQWPATLVQPVGSPLSLECTVEGTSNPNLYWYRQAAGRGLQLLFYSVGIGQISSEVPQNLSASRPQDRQFILSSKKLLLSDSGFYLCAWSVEGQGFEKLFFGSGTQLSVL.

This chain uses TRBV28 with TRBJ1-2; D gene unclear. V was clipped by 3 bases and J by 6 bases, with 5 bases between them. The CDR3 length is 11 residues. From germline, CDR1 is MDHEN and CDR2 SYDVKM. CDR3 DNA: TGTGCCAGCAGTTTCGTCAATGGCTACACCTTC. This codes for CASSFVNGYTF.

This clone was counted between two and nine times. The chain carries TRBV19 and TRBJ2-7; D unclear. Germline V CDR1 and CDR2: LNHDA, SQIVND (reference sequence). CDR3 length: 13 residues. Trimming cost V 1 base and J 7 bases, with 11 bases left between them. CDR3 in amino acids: CASSIGVSGEQYF. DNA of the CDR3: TGTGCCAGTAGTATAGGGGTATCTGGGGAGCAGTACTTC.

In DNA, the CDR3 is TGCAGTGCCTGGGACTATGGCTACACCTTC. It encodes CSAWDYGYTF. This rearrangement joins TRBV20-1 to TRBJ1-2; D is unresolved. V was cut by 6 bases and J by 3 bases, with 5 bases left in between. This CDR3 region has 10 residues. Germline V gives CDR1 DFQATT, CDR2 SNEGSKA (reference sequence).

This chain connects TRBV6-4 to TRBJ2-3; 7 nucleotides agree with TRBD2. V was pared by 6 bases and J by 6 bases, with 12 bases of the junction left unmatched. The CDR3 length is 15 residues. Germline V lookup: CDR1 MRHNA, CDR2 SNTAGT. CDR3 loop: CASSPQRGEGDTQYF. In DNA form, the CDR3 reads TGTGCCAGCAGCCCCCAGCGGGGCGAGGGGGATACGCAGTATTTT.

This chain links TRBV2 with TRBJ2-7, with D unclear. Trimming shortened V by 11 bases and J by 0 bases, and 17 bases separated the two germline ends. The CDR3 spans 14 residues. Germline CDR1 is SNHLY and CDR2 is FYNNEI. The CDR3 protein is CAASRDSSSYEQYF. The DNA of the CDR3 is TGTGCCGCCAGTAGAGACTCGAGCTCCTACGAGCAGTACTTC.

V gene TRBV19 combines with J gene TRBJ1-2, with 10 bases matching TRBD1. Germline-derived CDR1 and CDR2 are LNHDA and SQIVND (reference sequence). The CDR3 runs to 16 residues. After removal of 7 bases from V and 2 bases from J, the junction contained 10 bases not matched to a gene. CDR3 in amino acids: CASTHVPGQGNYGYTF. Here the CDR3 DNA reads TGTGCCAGTACCCATGTCCCGGGACAGGGGAACTATGGCTACACCTTC.

The CDR3 loop is CASSFHGGRASGDTQYF. The CDR3 region has the DNA TGTGCCAGCAGCTTCCATGGCGGGAGGGCATCTGGAGATACGCAGTATTTT. The chain couples TRBV7-2 to TRBJ2-3; 9 bases are shared with TRBD2. The CDR3 spans 17 residues. Germline loops: CDR1 SGHTA, CDR2 FQGNSA. V shed 3 bases and J 5 bases; nucleotides not matched to a gene: 12.

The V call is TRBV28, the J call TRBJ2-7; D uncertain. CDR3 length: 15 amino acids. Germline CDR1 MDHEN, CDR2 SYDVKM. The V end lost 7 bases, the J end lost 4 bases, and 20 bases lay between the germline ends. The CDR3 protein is CASTVDGALLYEQYF. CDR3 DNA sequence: TGTGCCAGCACCGTTGACGGCGCCTTACTATACGAGCAGTACTTC.

This CDR3 reads CASSPITSGSYEQYF. The CDR3 DNA is TGTGCCAGCTCACCAATCACTAGCGGGAGCTACGAGCAGTACTTC. The chain carries TRBV18 and TRBJ2-7, with TRBD2 matching 11 bases. J lost 3 bases, V lost 2 bases, and 3 bases had no gene match. Germline CDR1 reads KGHSH; CDR2 reads LQKENI. There are 15 residues in the CDR3.